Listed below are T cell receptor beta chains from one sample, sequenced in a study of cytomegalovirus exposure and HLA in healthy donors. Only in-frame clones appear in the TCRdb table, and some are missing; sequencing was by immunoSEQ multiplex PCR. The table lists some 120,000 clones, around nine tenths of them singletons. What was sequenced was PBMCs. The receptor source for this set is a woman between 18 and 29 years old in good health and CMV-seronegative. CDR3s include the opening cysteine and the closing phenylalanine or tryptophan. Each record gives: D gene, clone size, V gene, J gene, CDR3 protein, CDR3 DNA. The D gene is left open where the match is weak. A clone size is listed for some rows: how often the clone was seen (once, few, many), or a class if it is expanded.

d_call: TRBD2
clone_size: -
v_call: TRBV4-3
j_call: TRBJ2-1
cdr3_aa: CASSQEQSGRSVFRSYNEQFF
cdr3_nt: TGCGCCAGCAGCCAAGAGCAAAGCGGGAGATCAGTCTTCCGCTCCTACAATGAGCAGTTCTTC

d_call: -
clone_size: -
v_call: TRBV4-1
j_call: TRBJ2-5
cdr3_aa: CASSQATGFQETQYF
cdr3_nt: TGCGCCAGCAGCCAAGCGACAGGCTTCCAAGAGACCCAGTACTTC

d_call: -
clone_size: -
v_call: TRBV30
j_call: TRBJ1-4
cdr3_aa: CAWNRGARNEKLFF
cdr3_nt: TGTGCCTGGAACCGCGGGGCGCGGAATGAAAAACTGTTTTTT

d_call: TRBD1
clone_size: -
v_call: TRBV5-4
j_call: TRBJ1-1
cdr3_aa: CASRPDRGRTEAFF
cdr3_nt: TGTGCCAGCAGACCGGACAGGGGGCGGACTGAAGCTTTCTTT

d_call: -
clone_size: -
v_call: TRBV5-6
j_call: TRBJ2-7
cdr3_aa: CASSFSGARAYEQYF
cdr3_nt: TGTGCCAGCAGCTTTTCTGGGGCCAGAGCCTACGAGCAGTACTTC

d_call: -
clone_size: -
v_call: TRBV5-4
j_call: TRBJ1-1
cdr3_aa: CASSPGYGGRDEAFF
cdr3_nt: TGTGCCAGCAGCCCTGGTTATGGCGGGAGAGATGAAGCTTTCTTT

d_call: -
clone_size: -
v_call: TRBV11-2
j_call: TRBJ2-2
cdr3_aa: CASRYRAEGTGELFF
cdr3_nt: TGTGCCAGCAGATACAGGGCTGAGGGAACCGGGGAGCTGTTTTTT

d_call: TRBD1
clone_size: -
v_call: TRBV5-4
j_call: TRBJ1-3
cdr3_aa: CASSFSQGGNRHF
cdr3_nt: TGTGCCAGCAGCTTCAGCCAGGGGGGAAACAGACATTTT

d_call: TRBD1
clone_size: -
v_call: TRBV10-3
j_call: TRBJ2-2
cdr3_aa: CAISARDRGSTGELFF
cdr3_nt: TGTGCCATCAGTGCCCGGGACAGGGGGTCAACCGGGGAGCTGTTTTTT

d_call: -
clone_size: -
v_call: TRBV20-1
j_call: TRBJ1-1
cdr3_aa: CSAGRIEAFF
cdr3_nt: TGCAGTGCTGGGAGGATTGAAGCTTTCTTT

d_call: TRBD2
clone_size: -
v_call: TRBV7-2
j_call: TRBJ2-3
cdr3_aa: CASSLGLAGSRTDTQYF
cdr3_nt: TGTGCCAGCAGCTTAGGGCTAGCGGGAAGCCGCACAGATACGCAGTATTTT

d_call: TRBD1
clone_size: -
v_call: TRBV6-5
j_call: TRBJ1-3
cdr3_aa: CASSPTGLRGNTIYF
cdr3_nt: TGTGCCAGCAGCCCGACAGGGCTTAGAGGAAACACCATATATTTT

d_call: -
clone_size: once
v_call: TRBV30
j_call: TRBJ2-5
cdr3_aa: CAWSVHAGRETQYF
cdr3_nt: TGTGCCTGGAGTGTACACGCGGGGAGGGAGACCCAGTACTTC

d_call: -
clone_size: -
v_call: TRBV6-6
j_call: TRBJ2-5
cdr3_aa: CASSYLGERETQYF
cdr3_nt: TGTGCCAGCAGTTACCTAGGGGAACGGGAGACCCAGTACTTC

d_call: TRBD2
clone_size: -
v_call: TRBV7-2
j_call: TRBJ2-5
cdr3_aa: CASRDQRESGETQYF
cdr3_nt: TGTGCCAGCAGAGATCAGCGGGAGAGTGGAGAGACCCAGTACTTC

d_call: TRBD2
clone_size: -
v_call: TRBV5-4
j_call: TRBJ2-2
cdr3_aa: CASFGGAGELFF
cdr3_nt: TGTGCCAGTTTCGGGGGGGCCGGGGAGCTGTTTTTT

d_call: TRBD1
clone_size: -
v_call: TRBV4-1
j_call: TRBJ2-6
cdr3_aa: CASSQFTGASGANVLTF
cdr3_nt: TGCGCCAGCAGCCAATTTACAGGGGCCTCTGGGGCCAACGTCCTGACTTTC

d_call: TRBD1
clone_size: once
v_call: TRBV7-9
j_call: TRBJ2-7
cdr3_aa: CASSFGTDYEQYF
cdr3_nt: TGTGCCAGCAGCTTTGGGACAGATTACGAGCAGTACTTC

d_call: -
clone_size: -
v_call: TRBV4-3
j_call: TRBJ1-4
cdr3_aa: CASSQATGFQEKLFF
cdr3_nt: TGCGCCAGCAGCCAAGCAACAGGGTTTCAAGAAAAACTGTTTTTT

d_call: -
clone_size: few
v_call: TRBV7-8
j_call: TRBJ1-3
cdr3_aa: CASSFSRSGNTIYF
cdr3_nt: TGTGCCAGCAGCTTTTCTCGCTCTGGAAACACCATATATTTT

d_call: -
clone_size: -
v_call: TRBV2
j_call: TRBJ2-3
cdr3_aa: CASSEEMDFRRVTQYF
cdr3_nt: TGTGCCAGCAGTGAAGAGATGGACTTCCGTCGTGTTACGCAGTATTTT

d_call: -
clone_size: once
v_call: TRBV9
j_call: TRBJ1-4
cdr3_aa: CASSDQPQGGREKLFF
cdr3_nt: TGTGCCAGCAGCGATCAACCCCAGGGAGGAAGGGAAAAACTGTTTTTT

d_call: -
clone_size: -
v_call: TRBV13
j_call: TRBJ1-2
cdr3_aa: CASSLGRGPTERYGYTF
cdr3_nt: TGTGCCAGCAGCTTAGGCCGGGGTCCCACAGAGCGCTATGGCTACACCTTC

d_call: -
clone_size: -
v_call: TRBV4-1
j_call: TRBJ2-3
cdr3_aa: CASSQQPPRERTDTQYF
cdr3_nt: TGCGCCAGCAGCCAACAACCCCCCCGGGAACGCACAGATACGCAGTATTTT

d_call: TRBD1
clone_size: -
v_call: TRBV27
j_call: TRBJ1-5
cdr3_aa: CASRGQALGGNQPQHF
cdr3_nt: TGTGCCAGCCGGGGACAGGCGTTGGGAGGCAATCAGCCCCAGCATTTT

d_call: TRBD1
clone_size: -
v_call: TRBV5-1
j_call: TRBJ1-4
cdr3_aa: CASSLDPGQGASLFF
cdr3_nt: TGCGCCAGCAGCTTGGATCCCGGACAGGGGGCATCACTGTTTTTT

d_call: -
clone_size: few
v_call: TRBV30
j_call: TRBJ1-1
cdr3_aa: CAWSVMTGRMNTEAFF
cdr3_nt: TGTGCCTGGAGTGTAATGACAGGAAGGATGAACACTGAAGCTTTCTTT

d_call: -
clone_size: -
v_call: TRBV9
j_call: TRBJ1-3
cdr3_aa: CASSPAGVDGNTIYF
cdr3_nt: TGTGCCAGCAGCCCAGCGGGGGTGGATGGAAACACCATATATTTT

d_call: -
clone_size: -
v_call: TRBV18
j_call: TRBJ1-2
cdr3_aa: CASSLGGAGYGYTF
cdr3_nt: TGTGCCAGCTCCCTGGGGGGGGCTGGCTATGGCTACACCTTC

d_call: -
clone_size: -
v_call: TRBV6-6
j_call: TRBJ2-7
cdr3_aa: CASSDRNEQYF
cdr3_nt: TGTGCCAGCAGCGACAGGAACGAGCAGTACTTC

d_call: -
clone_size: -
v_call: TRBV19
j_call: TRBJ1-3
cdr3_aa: CASSIAPVSGNTIYF
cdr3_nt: TGTGCCAGTAGTATAGCCCCGGTCTCTGGAAACACCATATATTTT

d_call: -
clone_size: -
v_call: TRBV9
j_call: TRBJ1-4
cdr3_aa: CASSAHSRSEKLFF
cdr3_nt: TGTGCCAGCAGCGCCCATTCGAGGAGTGAAAAACTGTTTTTT

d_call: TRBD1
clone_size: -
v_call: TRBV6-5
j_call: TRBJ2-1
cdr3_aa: CASGPGGQGLNEQFF
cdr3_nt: TGTGCCAGCGGACCCGGAGGACAGGGTCTCAATGAGCAGTTCTTC

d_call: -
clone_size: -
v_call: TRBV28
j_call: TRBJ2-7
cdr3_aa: CASRSPPTGAYEQYF
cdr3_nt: TGTGCCAGCAGATCTCCCCCGACAGGTGCCTACGAGCAGTACTTC

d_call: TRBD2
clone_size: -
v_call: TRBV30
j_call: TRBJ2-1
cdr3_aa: CAWSAGTSGYNEQFF
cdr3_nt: TGTGCCTGGAGTGCGGGGACTAGCGGATACAATGAGCAGTTCTTC

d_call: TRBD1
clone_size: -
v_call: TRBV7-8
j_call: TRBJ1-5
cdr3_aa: CASSLDRGQPQHF
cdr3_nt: TGTGCCAGCAGCTTAGACAGGGGGCAGCCCCAGCATTTT

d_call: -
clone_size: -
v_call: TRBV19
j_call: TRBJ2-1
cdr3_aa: CATSLARGRYNEQFF
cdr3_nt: TGTGCCACTAGTCTCGCGCGGGGCCGGTACAATGAGCAGTTCTTC

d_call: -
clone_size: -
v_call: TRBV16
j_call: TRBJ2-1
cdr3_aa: CASSQDFGEGQFF
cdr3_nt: TGTGCCAGCAGCCAAGACTTCGGTGAGGGGCAGTTCTTC

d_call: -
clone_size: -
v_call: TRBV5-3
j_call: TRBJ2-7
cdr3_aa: CARSLDSCRTEEQYF
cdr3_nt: TGTGCCAGAAGCTTGGATTCTTGCAGGACAGAAGAGCAGTACTTC

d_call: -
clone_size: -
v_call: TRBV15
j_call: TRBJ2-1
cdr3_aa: CATSSFQGKVNEQFF
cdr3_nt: TGTGCCACCAGCAGTTTCCAGGGAAAGGTCAATGAGCAGTTCTTC